The 27 T cell receptor beta chains listed next were all sequenced from one sample in a study of CD8 T cells in Susac syndrome. Reverse transcription of roughly 0.5 to 1 ug RNA was carried out with random hexamers. From the immunoSEQ multiplex PCR reads, TCRdb called clonotypes with MiXCR, one entry per CDR3 protein. The repertoire has 150,000 to 200,000 distinct CDR3 sequences, just under 95% of them found once; the top ten carry more than 0.11%. Sequencing input: CD4+ T cells from PBMCs. The receptors derive from a human donor in good health.

This chain links TRBV5-6 with TRBJ1-2; D perhaps matches TRBD1 (6 bases). The germline V gene has CDR1 SGHDT and CDR2 YYEEEE. Trimming left V 4 bases short and J 12 bases short, with 19 bases between. The CDR3 has 13 residues. As DNA, the CDR3 is TGTGCCAGCAGCCAGGGGTTGGGGTTCCTCCACACCTTC. Translating gives CASSQGLGFLHTF.

The chain joins TRBV5-1 to TRBJ2-7; no clear D gene. CDR1 SGHRS and CDR2 YFSETQ come from the germline V gene. The CDR3 contains 12 residues. With 1 base removed from V and 6 bases from J, the gap between germline ends came to 8 bases. The CDR3 coding sequence is TGCGCCAGCAGCTTGAGCATGGTCGAGCAGTACTTC. This codes for CASSLSMVEQYF.

The chain couples TRBV12-3 or TRBV12-4 to TRBJ1-2; TRBD1 aligns across 7 bases. The CDR3 is 14 residues long. V was clipped by 7 bases and J by 6 bases; unmatched bases: 11. CDR3 DNA sequence: TGTGCCAGCACCATGACAGGGCGAGCCGATGGCTACACCTTC. Translation: CASTMTGRADGYTF.

This clonotype appeared a few times. J is TRBJ1-1 and V is TRBV6-5; D gene uncertain. This CDR3 has 14 residues. Germline V CDR1 and CDR2: MNHEY, SVGAGI. V lost 1 base and J lost 6, with 12 bases in between. The CDR3 DNA sequence: TGTGCCAGCAGTTACTGGGCCGCGGGCGCTGAAGCTTTCTTT. Encoded protein: CASSYWAAGAEAFF.

Here the CDR3 reads CASSAPDRGNSPLHF. The CDR3 DNA sequence: TGTGCCAGCAGCGCACCGGACAGGGGAAATTCACCCCTCCACTTT. The rearrangement uses TRBV5-4 and TRBJ1-6; 9 positions match TRBD1. Germline V CDR1 and CDR2: SGHNT, YYREEE (reference sequence). With V trimmed by 4 bases and J by 7 bases, 6 bases remained unmatched. This CDR3 has 15 amino acids.

The genes are TRBV23-1 and TRBJ2-6; D assignment may be TRBD1 or TRBD2 (5 bases each). TRBV23-1 is filed as an ORF, its function uncertain. V was cut by 4 bases and J by 0 bases, with 16 bases left in between. CDR3 size: 18 residues. CDR3 sequence reads: CASSRDRGDNSGANVLTF. CDR3 sequence (DNA): TGCGCCAGCAGTCGGGACCGGGGAGACAACTCTGGGGCCAACGTCCTGACTTTC.

The chain couples TRBV12-3 or TRBV12-4 to TRBJ2-3; D not certain. The V and J ends lost 7 bases and 6 bases respectively, with 8 bases between them. This CDR3 contains 11 residues. In DNA form, the CDR3 reads TGTGCCAGCACCCAGTATGATACGCAGTATTTT. It encodes CASTQYDTQYF.

The chain combines TRBV13 with TRBJ2-1; D remains ambiguous. CDR1 and CDR2 from the germline V gene are PRHDT and FYEKMQ (reference sequence). The CDR3 has 12 amino acids. V lost 2 bases, J lost 7 bases, and 6 bases lay in between. The CDR3 sequence is CASSLLENEQFF. The CDR3 DNA is TGTGCCAGCAGCTTACTAGAAAATGAGCAGTTCTTC.

This clonotype was observed a single time. The genes are TRBV7-9 and TRBJ1-2; a weak D match, TRBD1 (6 bases). This CDR3 comprises 15 residues. Germline CDR1 SEHNR, CDR2 FQNEAQ (reference sequence). Deletions cut 5 bases from V and 4 bases from J, with 17 bases between. The CDR3, as DNA: TGTGCCAGCAGCGCAGCCCAGGGGATCAGCTATGGCTACACCTTC. Its translation is CASSAAQGISYGYTF.

The rearrangement links TRBV5-4 to TRBJ1-2, with 8 bases fitting TRBD1. Trimming cost V 3 bases and J 5 bases; bases outside gene matches: 6. The V gene's germline CDR1 is SGHNT and CDR2 YYREEE (reference sequence). This CDR3 region has 14 residues. CDR3 coding DNA: TGTGCCAGCAGCTGGGGGACAGGCTTTTATGGCTACACCTTC. It translates to CASSWGTGFYGYTF.

V gene TRBV29-1 combines with J gene TRBJ1-3, with 8 bases that match TRBD1. Germline-derived CDR1 and CDR2 are SQVTM and ANQGSEA. V lost 6 bases to trimming and J lost 8 bases; unmatched junction nucleotides: 15. The length of the CDR3 is 15 residues. CDR3 protein: CSVPDNDRGGDTIYF. Written as DNA, the CDR3 is TGCAGCGTCCCCGACAACGACAGGGGAGGGGACACCATATATTTT. The full variable domain, in which reference TRBV29-1 and TRBJ1-3 provide the parts outside the CDR3, is SAVISQKPSRDICQRGTSLTIQCQVDSQVTMMFWYRQQPGQSLTLIATANQGSEATYESGFVIDKFPISRPNLTFSTLTVSNMSPEDSSIYLCSVPDNDRGGDTIYFGEGSWLTVV.

A few counts support this clonotype. The chain's CDR3 is CASSLGPGGDVNIQYF. The CDR3 DNA sequence: TGCGCCAGCAGCTTGGGGCCCGGAGGGGACGTGAACATTCAGTACTTC. J is TRBJ2-4 and V is TRBV5-1; D possibly corresponds to TRBD2 (6 bases). V was clipped by 0 bases and J by 7 bases, with 17 bases between them. CDR3 size: 16 residues. Germline assignment: CDR1 SGHRS and CDR2 YFSETQ.

This clonotype was found once. The rearrangement joins TRBV7-2 to TRBJ1-2; 11 bases align to TRBD1. J gave up 6 bases and V 5 bases, and 8 bases lay outside the gene matches. The CDR3 extends over 15 amino acids. Germline CDR1 is SGHTA and CDR2 is FQGNSA. In DNA form, the CDR3 reads TGTGCCAGCAGCGCCGGGACAGGGGGAAAGAATGGCTACACCTTC. Translation gives CASSAGTGGKNGYTF.

The chain carries TRBV20-1 and TRBJ2-5; 8 nucleotides match TRBD2. CDR3 length equals 12 residues. In germline, CDR1 is DFQATT, CDR2 SNEGSKA (reference sequence). The V and J ends lost 5 bases and 5 bases, in that order; junction bases with no gene match: 4. This CDR3 reads CSASGTRETQYF. The CDR3 DNA is TGCAGTGCTTCCGGGACTAGGGAGACCCAGTACTTC.

The chain has TRBV10-3 and TRBJ2-7; 8 bases align to TRBD2. Germline CDR1 reads ENHRY; CDR2 reads SYGVKD. This CDR3 comprises 13 residues. J lost 7 bases, V lost 4 bases, and 6 bases had no gene match. The CDR3 region has the DNA TGTGCCATCAGTGTAGCGGGGACCGAGGAGCAGTACTTC. This codes for CAISVAGTEEQYF.

The rearrangement links TRBV20-1 to TRBJ1-1, with a weak D call TRBD1 (5 bases). In germline, CDR1 is DFQATT, CDR2 SNEGSKA (reference sequence). This CDR3 has 13 residues. Trimming stripped 5 bases from V and 4 bases from J, with 14 bases between. The DNA of the CDR3 is TGCAGTGCTCCTCGACAGTCGGCCACTGAAGCTTTCTTT. It encodes CSAPRQSATEAFF.

The chain has TRBV5-3 and TRBJ2-1; 9 bases are a match to TRBD1. TRBV5-3 is an open reading frame, and its role is uncertain. The trim removed 4 bases at V and 7 bases at J, leaving 12 bases unmatched. The CDR3 runs to 16 residues. The CDR3 DNA reads as TGTGCCAGAAGCGTGGACAGGGGCTCGGGGAGGAATGAGCAGTTCTTC. Protein: CARSVDRGSGRNEQFF.

V is TRBV3-1 and J is TRBJ1-6, with 7 bases that match TRBD1. With 1 base clipped from V and 10 bases from J, the junction kept 4 bases outside the gene matches. The CDR3 covers 14 residues. Germline CDR1 reads LGHDT; CDR2 reads YNNKEL (reference sequence). The CDR3 DNA is TGTGCCAGCAGCCAAGGACAGGGTAAATCACCCCTCCACTTT. The encoded protein is CASSQGQGKSPLHF. Together with reference TRBV3-1 and TRBJ1-6, the CDR3 gives the full variable domain: DTAVSQTPKYLVTQMGNDKSIKCEQNLGHDTMYWYKQDSKKFLKIMFSYNNKELIINETVPNRFSPKSPDKAHLNLHINSLELGDSAVYFCASSQGQGKSPLHFGNGTRLTVT.

The rearrangement joins TRBV7-2 to TRBJ1-1; no reliable D call. The CDR3 totals 13 residues. V was clipped by 6 bases and J by 6 bases, with 14 bases between them. Germline CDR1 is SGHTA and CDR2 is FQGNSA. This CDR3 is CASRSVPAAEAFF. The CDR3 coding sequence is TGTGCCAGCAGATCCGTTCCGGCGGCTGAAGCTTTCTTT.

This clonotype was counted a single time. V and J are TRBV19 and TRBJ2-1, with D perhaps TRBD2 (5 bases). The V end lost 6 bases, the J end lost 3 bases, and 15 bases lay between the germline ends. Germline loops: CDR1 LNHDA, CDR2 SQIVND (reference sequence). This CDR3 spans 15 amino acids. The CDR3 DNA reads as TGTGCCAGTAGGCCGGCTAGCACCGGCTACAATGAGCAGTTCTTC. Translated, it gives CASRPASTGYNEQFF.

J is TRBJ2-5 and V is TRBV29-1; 7 bases line up with TRBD2. J gave up 5 bases and V 5 bases, and 11 bases lay outside the gene matches. CDR1 and CDR2 (germline): SQVTM, ANQGSEA. The CDR3 extends over 14 amino acids. CDR3 sequence reads: CSVRPGGGGETQYF. In DNA, the CDR3 is TGCAGCGTTCGACCGGGGGGAGGTGGGGAGACCCAGTACTTC.

The gene calls are TRBV5-6 and TRBJ1-3, with a weak D call TRBD1 (5 bases). The V and J ends lost 4 bases and 4 bases respectively, with 12 bases between them. The V gene's germline CDR1 is SGHDT and CDR2 YYEEEE. This CDR3 has 14 residues. Here the CDR3 reads CASSVLQVGNTIYF. The CDR3 DNA follows: TGTGCCAGCAGCGTGTTACAGGTCGGAAACACCATATATTTT.

The chain joins TRBV11-2 to TRBJ2-7; 8 bases agree with TRBD1. There are 14 residues in the CDR3. Trimming removed 1 base from V and 6 bases from J; junction bases left unmatched: 5. The germline gives CDR1 SGHAT, CDR2 FQNNGV. Here the CDR3 DNA reads TGTGCCAGCAGCTTAGGACAGGGGTTGCTCGAGCAGTACTTC. This translates into CASSLGQGLLEQYF.

The genes are TRBV13 and TRBJ2-2; 8 bases are a match to TRBD1. This CDR3 is 15 amino acids long. The germline V gene has CDR1 PRHDT and CDR2 FYEKMQ (reference sequence). Trimming cost V 7 bases and J 6 bases; bases outside gene matches: 10. The CDR3 loop is CASKSRQGAAGELFF. CDR3 nucleotide sequence: TGTGCCAGCAAGTCCCGGCAGGGGGCTGCCGGGGAGCTGTTTTTT.

The rearrangement uses TRBV14 and TRBJ1-6; D is perhaps TRBD1 (5 bases). This CDR3 has 15 residues. Trimming shortened V by 2 bases and J by 8 bases, and 13 bases separated the two germline ends. The germline gives CDR1 SGHDN, CDR2 FVKESK. Here the CDR3 reads CASSQPGSGYSPLHF. The CDR3 DNA follows: TGTGCCAGCAGCCAACCAGGGTCGGGGTATTCACCCCTCCACTTT. The full variable domain, in which reference TRBV14 and TRBJ1-6 provide the parts outside the CDR3, is EAGVTQFPSHSVIEKGQTVTLRCDPISGHDNLYWYRRVMGKEIKFLLHFVKESKQDESGMPNNRFLAERTGGTYSTLKVQPAELEDSGVYFCASSQPGSGYSPLHFGNGTRLTVT.

The chain couples TRBV12-3 or TRBV12-4 to TRBJ2-7; TRBD1 matches 8 bases. The CDR3 spans 15 residues. The V and J ends lost 2 bases and 5 bases, in that order; junction bases with no gene match: 8. DNA for the CDR3: TGTGCCAGCAGTTTAAGGACAGGGAGCTTAGACGAGCAGTACTTC. Amino acid sequence: CASSLRTGSLDEQYF.

The chain couples TRBV18 to TRBJ2-2; either TRBD1 or TRBD2 may fit D (6 bases each). Germline V gene sequence: CDR1 KGHSH, CDR2 LQKENI. With 0 bases removed from V and 1 base from J, the gap between germline ends came to 9 bases. CDR3 length equals 16 residues. CDR3 protein: CASSPPRGENTGELFF. The CDR3 DNA sequence: TGTGCCAGCTCACCACCGAGGGGGGAGAACACCGGGGAGCTGTTTTTT.